The T cell receptor (beta chain) under discussion was sequenced for a study of blood T cell repertoires in COVID-19. J lost 12 bases, V lost 0 bases, and 8 bases had no gene match. There are 15 residues in the CDR3. Looked up from germline, CDR1 is LNHDA and CDR2 is SQIVND (reference sequence). Per the original methods: Estimation of nucleated cell counts relied on the amplification of reference gene primers. Profiling relied on immunoSEQ multiplex PCR, and the TCRdb table lists in-frame clones only, not all of them. V and J calls plus clone size are reproduced from that table; the DNA served to infer D and trimming. The table includes roughly 200,000 clones, 80% to 90% detected once.

The sample comprised peripheral blood. The receptor's source is a man in his 60s with acute or convalescent COVID-19. This chain connects TRBV19 to TRBJ2-4; 10 nucleotides align to TRBD2. The chain's CDR3 is CASSIDYGLAVYQYF. CDR3 coding DNA: TGTGCCAGTAGTATAGATTATGGACTAGCGGTTTATCAGTACTTC.